One sample yielded the 13 T cell receptor beta chains listed below, sequenced in a study of cytomegalovirus exposure and HLA in healthy donors. The PCR employed 60 Vbeta primers together with 13 Jbeta primers. The protocol was immunoSEQ multiplex PCR, while the TCRdb copy is restricted to in-frame clones and leaves out a portion. The sample has over 130,000 clones, 70% to 85% seen once. The source material was PBMCs. These receptors all stem from a man aged 25 to 40 in good health and CMV-seropositive.

The gene calls are TRBV2 and TRBJ2-5; no reliable D call. Trimming left V 8 bases short and J 1 base short, with 17 bases between. Germline CDR1 reads SNHLY; CDR2 reads FYNNEI. This CDR3 contains 15 residues. The CDR3 DNA sequence: TGTGCCAGCCTCAATACCCGAGGCGGCCAAGAGACCCAGTACTTC. Its translation: CASLNTRGGQETQYF.

The genes are TRBV19 and TRBJ2-7, with 7 nucleotides matching TRBD1. The CDR3 covers 16 residues. J lost 5 bases, V lost 5 bases, and 15 bases had no gene match. Germline CDR1 LNHDA, CDR2 SQIVND (reference sequence). This CDR3 reads CASSPPPGQPPNEQYF. The CDR3 coding sequence is TGTGCCAGTAGTCCCCCCCCGGGACAGCCTCCTAACGAGCAGTACTTC.

The chain links TRBV6-1 to TRBJ1-2, with a possible D match to TRBD1 (6 bases). This CDR3 has 14 residues. V was shortened by 2 bases and J by 4 bases, with 11 bases between the two germline ends. The germline gives CDR1 MNHNS, CDR2 SASEGT. Here the CDR3 DNA reads TGTGCCAGCAGTGAAAAGGGCAGGGGCTATGGCTACACCTTC. It is translated as CASSEKGRGYGYTF.

This rearrangement joins TRBV6-5 to TRBJ2-7; 8 bases agree with TRBD1. Germline lookup yields CDR1 MNHEY and CDR2 SVGAGI. J was trimmed by 9 bases and V by 6 bases; bases with no gene match: 7. The CDR3 extends over 12 amino acids. The CDR3 loop is CASSRDRSVQYF. The DNA for the CDR3 is TGTGCCAGCAGCAGGGACAGGTCCGTGCAGTACTTC.

The gene calls are TRBV28 and TRBJ1-2, with D unresolved. The CDR3 spans 11 residues. CDR1 and CDR2 from the germline V gene are MDHEN and SYDVKM. The V end lost 3 bases, the J end lost 8 bases, and 7 bases lay between the germline ends. This chain's CDR3 is CASSFRLGYTF. CDR3 DNA: TGTGCCAGCAGTTTCCGACTCGGCTACACCTTC.

This clone was picked up one time. The V gene is TRBV30, the J gene TRBJ2-5; TRBD2 aligns across 7 bases. The germline V gene encodes CDR1 GTSNPN and CDR2 SVGIG (reference sequence). The CDR3 runs to 13 residues. Trimming removed 1 base from V and 4 bases from J; junction bases left unmatched: 3. Here the CDR3 DNA reads TGTGCCTGGAGTGGTGGGGGGGGAGAGACCCAGTACTTC. This translates into CAWSGGGGETQYF. Drawing the rest from reference TRBV30 and TRBJ2-5, the complete variable domain is SQTIHQWPATLVQPVGSPLSLECTVEGTSNPNLYWYRQAAGRGLQLLFYSVGIGQISSEVPQNLSASRPQDRQFILSSKKLLLSDSGFYLCAWSGGGGETQYFGPGTRLLVL.

The chain employs TRBV18 and TRBJ2-3; 8 nucleotides agree with TRBD1. Germline V lookup: CDR1 KGHSH, CDR2 LQKENI. The length of the CDR3 is 14 residues. J was trimmed by 4 bases and V by 4 bases; bases with no gene match: 4. In DNA form, the CDR3 reads TGTGCCAGCTCACAGGGACAGGATGCAGATACGCAGTATTTT. Its protein product is CASSQGQDADTQYF. Full variable domain (rest looked up from reference TRBV18 and TRBJ2-3): NAGVMQNPRHLVRRRGQEARLRCSPMKGHSHVYWYRQLPEEGLKFMVYLQKENIIDESGMPKERFSAEFPKEGPSILRIQQVVRGDSAAYFCASSQGQDADTQYFGPGTRLTVL.

This sequence joins TRBV7-2 and TRBJ2-1; 11 positions match TRBD2. In germline, CDR1 is SGHTA, CDR2 FQGNSA. CDR3 size: 15 residues. After removal of 1 base from V and 7 bases from J, the junction contained 3 bases not matched to a gene. The CDR3 loop reads CASSLVRTSGNEQFF. The CDR3 DNA sequence: TGTGCCAGCAGCTTAGTGAGGACTAGCGGGAATGAGCAGTTCTTC.

The V and J genes are TRBV30 and TRBJ2-7; 7 bases match TRBD1. The V gene end was trimmed by 8 bases and the J gene end by 6 bases; junction bases not matched to a gene: 16. This CDR3 contains 14 residues. Germline assignment: CDR1 GTSNPN and CDR2 SVGIG (reference sequence). CDR3 nucleotide sequence: TGTGCCGCCGACGTGACAGGGATTTTAGGCGAGCAGTACTTC. Its translation is CAADVTGILGEQYF.

Many counts were recorded for this clone. The gene calls are TRBV27 and TRBJ2-1; 7 bases fit TRBD2. The CDR3 consists of 15 residues. Losses at the gene ends were 6 bases for V and 8 bases for J; bases not matched to a gene: 13. Germline CDR1 reads MNHEY; CDR2 reads SMNVEV (reference sequence). DNA for the CDR3: TGTGCCAGCAGCCACCCGGGACTACGTGGGGATGAGCAGTTCTTC. Its translation: CASSHPGLRGDEQFF.

The chain has TRBV30 and TRBJ1-1, with a possible D match to TRBD1 (6 bases). The CDR3 has 14 residues. The germline CDR1 and CDR2 sequences are GTSNPN and SVGIG (reference sequence). Trimming left V 2 bases short and J 5 bases short, with 15 bases between. CDR3 loop: CAWSTMGAHTEAFF. The CDR3 bases are TGTGCCTGGAGTACGATGGGGGCCCATACTGAAGCTTTCTTT.

J is TRBJ1-3 and V is TRBV6-5; D ambiguous. This CDR3 is built from 15 residues. V was trimmed by 2 bases and J by 2 bases, leaving 10 bases between them. Germline values: CDR1 MNHEY, CDR2 SVGAGI. The CDR3 spells CASSYQTLAGNTIYF. In nucleotides, the CDR3 is TGTGCCAGCAGTTACCAGACATTAGCTGGAAACACCATATATTTT.

The chain joins TRBV6-6 to TRBJ2-7; tentative D call: TRBD2 (5 bases). Germline V gene lookup returns CDR1 MNHNY and CDR2 SVGAGI (reference sequence). The CDR3 is 15 amino acids. Trimming shortened V by 0 bases and J by 1 base, and 10 bases separated the two germline ends. The CDR3 DNA follows: TGTGCCAGCAGTTACTCGAATCCGGGGTCCTACGAGCAGTACTTC. Its protein product is CASSYSNPGSYEQYF.